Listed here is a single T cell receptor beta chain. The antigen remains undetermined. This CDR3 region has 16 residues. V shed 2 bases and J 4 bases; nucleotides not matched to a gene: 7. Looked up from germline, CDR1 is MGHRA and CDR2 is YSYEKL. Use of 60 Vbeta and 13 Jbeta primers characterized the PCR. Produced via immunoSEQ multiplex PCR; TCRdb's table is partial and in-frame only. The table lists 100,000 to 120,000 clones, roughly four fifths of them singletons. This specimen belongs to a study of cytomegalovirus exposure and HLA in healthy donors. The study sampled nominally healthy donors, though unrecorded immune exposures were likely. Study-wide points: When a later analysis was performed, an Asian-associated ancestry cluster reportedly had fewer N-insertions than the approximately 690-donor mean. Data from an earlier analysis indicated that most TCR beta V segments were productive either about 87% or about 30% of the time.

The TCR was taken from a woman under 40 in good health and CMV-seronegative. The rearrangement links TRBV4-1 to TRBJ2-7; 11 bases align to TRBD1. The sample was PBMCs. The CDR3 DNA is TGCGCCAGCAGCCAAAGGGGGACAGGGGGACTTTACGAGCAGTACTTC. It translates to CASSQRGTGGLYEQYF.